This T cell receptor (beta chain) derives from a study of cytomegalovirus exposure and HLA in healthy donors. CDR1 SGDLS and CDR2 YYNGEE come from the germline V gene. Trimming cost V 0 bases and J 5 bases; bases outside gene matches: 18. The CDR3 sequence is 20 residues long. The method was immunoSEQ multiplex PCR; TCRdb's version includes in-frame clones alone and lacks a portion of them. Of roughly 59,000 clones detected, approximately 95% appear once; the ten largest clones hold around 7%. This TCR came from a woman younger than 30 in good health and CMV-seropositive. Sequencing was carried out using PBMCs. The chain uses TRBV9 and TRBJ2-7; the match to TRBD2 covers 12 bases. CDR3 bases: TGTGCCAGCAGCGTAGATGGGGCTAGCGGGAGGGGGACGCTCTGGGACGAGCAGTACTTC. This sequence encodes CASSVDGASGRGTLWDEQYF.